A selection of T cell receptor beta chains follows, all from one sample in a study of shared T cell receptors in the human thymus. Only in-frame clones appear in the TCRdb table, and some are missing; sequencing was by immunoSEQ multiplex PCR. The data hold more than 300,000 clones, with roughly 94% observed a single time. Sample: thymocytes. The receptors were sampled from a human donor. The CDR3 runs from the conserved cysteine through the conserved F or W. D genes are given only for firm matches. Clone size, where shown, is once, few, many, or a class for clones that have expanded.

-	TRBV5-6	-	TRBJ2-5	TGTGCCAGCAGCCTCCTGCCTCAAGAGACCCAGTACTTC	CASSLLPQETQYF
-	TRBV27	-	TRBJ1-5	TGTGCCAGCAGTTTAAGGGTAGATCGCGAGCAGCCCCAGCATTTT	CASSLRVDREQPQHF
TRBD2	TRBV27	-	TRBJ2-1	TGTGCCAGCAGTCTTATACGCGGACTAGCGGGAGGGCCCCAGTTCTTC	CASSLIRGLAGGPQFF
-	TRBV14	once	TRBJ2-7	TGTGCCAGCAGTCCTAGCTCCTACGAGCAGTACTTC	CASSPSSYEQYF
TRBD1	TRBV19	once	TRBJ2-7	TGTGCCAGTAGTATAATGGGACAGGATTCCTACGAGCAGTACTTC	CASSIMGQDSYEQYF
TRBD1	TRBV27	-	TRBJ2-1	TGTGCCAGCAGCAGAGACAGGGACGTAGAGTTCTTC	CASSRDRDVEFF
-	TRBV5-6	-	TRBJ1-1	TGTGCCAGCACTCTTGCCCCCCCGCTGGGGAACACTGAAGCTTTCTTT	CASTLAPPLGNTEAFF
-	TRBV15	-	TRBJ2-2	TGTGCCACCAGCACCCTCGGAAGGGCGGCAAACACCGGGGAGCTGTTTTTT	CATSTLGRAANTGELFF
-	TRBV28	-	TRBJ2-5	TGTGCCAGCAGTTTACAAGAGACCCAGTACTTC	CASSLQETQYF
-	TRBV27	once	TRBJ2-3	TGTGCCAGCAGCCCGATCCCGACCTCTTATACGCAGTATTTT	CASSPIPTSYTQYF
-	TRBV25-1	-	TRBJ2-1	TGTGCCAGCAGTGAACACAATGAGCAGTTCTTC	CASSEHNEQFF
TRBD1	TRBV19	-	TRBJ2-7	TGTGCCAGTAGTGGGGACAGGGTAGACGAGCAGTACTTC	CASSGDRVDEQYF
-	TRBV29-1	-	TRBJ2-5	TGCAGCGCCCTAGTGGAGGGGGGAGAGACCCAGTACTTC	CSALVEGGETQYF
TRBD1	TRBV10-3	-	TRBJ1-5	TGTGCCATCAGCCTGACAGGGTATAGGCCCCAGCATTTT	CAISLTGYRPQHF
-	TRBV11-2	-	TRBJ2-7	TGTGCCAGCAGCCCGATGGGGCAGGGCATCCCCTACGAGCAGTACTTC	CASSPMGQGIPYEQYF
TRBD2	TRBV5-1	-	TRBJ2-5	TGCGCCAGCAGCCTAAGCGGACTAGCGGGGGGGGAGACCCAGTACTTC	CASSLSGLAGGETQYF
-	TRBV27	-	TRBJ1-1	TGTGCCAGCAATGACCAGGGGCGCGGGAACACTGAAGCTTTCTTT	CASNDQGRGNTEAFF
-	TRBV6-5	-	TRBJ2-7	TGTGCCAGCAGTTACTGGAGTAGGGGGGCCAGAGAGCAGTACTTC	CASSYWSRGAREQYF
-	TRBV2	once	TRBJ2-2	TGTGCCAGCAGTGAAAGGGATCTCACCGGGGAGCTGTTTTTT	CASSERDLTGELFF
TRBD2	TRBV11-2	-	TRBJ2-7	TGTGCCAGCAGCACCGGGACTAGCGGGGGGCCCTCCTACGAGCAGTACTTC	CASSTGTSGGPSYEQYF
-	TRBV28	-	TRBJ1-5	TGTGCCAGCAGTTTAAGACAGAATGATAGCAATCAGCCCCAGCATTTT	CASSLRQNDSNQPQHF
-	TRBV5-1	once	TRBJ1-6	TGCGCCAGCAGCTTGTGGGGATTGTGTTCACCCCTCCACTTT	CASSLWGLCSPLHF
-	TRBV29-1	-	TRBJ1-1	TGCAGCGTTGGGACACCGGAGAACACTGAAGCTTTCTTT	CSVGTPENTEAFF
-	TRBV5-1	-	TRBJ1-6	TGCGCCAGCAGCTTAGTCAGGGAAGATTCACCCCTCCACTTT	CASSLVREDSPLHF
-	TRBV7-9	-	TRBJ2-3	TGTGCCAGCAGCTCGAGCGTAGTTTATAAGTCAGATACGCAGTATTTT	CASSSSVVYKSDTQYF
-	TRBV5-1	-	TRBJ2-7	TGCGCCAGCAGCCGGAGGGACTTCCGCTACGAGCAGTACTTC	CASSRRDFRYEQYF
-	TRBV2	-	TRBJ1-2	TGTGCCAGCTACCAACCCGACGACGCAATCGTCTATGGCTACACCTTC	CASYQPDDAIVYGYTF
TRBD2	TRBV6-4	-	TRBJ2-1	TGTGCCAGCAGTGACTCAGGGACTAGCGGGAAGAGCGATGAGCAGTTCTTC	CASSDSGTSGKSDEQFF
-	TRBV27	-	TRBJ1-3	TGTGCCCGAGACAAGACAGACCCAAGCTCTGGAAACACCATATATTTT	CARDKTDPSSGNTIYF
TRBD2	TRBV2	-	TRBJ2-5	TGTGCCAGCCCCAGGGCTAGCGGACAAGAGACCCAGTACTTC	CASPRASGQETQYF
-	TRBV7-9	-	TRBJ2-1	TGTGCCAGCAGTCCTCGGGTACCGGGCCGAAACCTAGACAATGAGCAGTTCTTC	CASSPRVPGRNLDNEQFF
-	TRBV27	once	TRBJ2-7	TGTGCCAGCAGTCCATCCGGAGTAGTGGGGCCCTACGAGCAGTACTTC	CASSPSGVVGPYEQYF
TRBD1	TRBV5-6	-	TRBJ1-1	TGTGCCAGCAGCGGACAGGGGAGGACTGAAGCTTTCTTT	CASSGQGRTEAFF
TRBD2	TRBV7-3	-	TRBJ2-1	TGTGCCAGCAGCTCCCCCACCAGCGGGAGAAGGTACTACAATGAGCAGTTCTTC	CASSSPTSGRRYYNEQFF
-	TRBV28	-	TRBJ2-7	TGTGCCAGCAGTTCCCGAACTAACCAACGGTTATCCTACGAGCAGTACTTC	CASSSRTNQRLSYEQYF
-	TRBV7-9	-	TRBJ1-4	TGTGCCAGCAGTAACTTGGTCCAAGGTGAAAAACTGTTTTTT	CASSNLVQGEKLFF
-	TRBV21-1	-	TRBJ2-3	TGTGCCAGCAGCAAAGTCGGCGGGAGCACAGATACGCAGTATTTT	CASSKVGGSTDTQYF
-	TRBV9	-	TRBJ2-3	TGTGCCAGCAGCCCCCTGAAGGAGGGGACCCGCACAGATACGCAGTATTTT	CASSPLKEGTRTDTQYF